These 21 T cell receptor beta chains originate from one sample sequenced in a study of patients and donors after allogeneic stem cell transplantation. TCRdb fed the RT-PCR reads into MiXCR, producing one record per CDR3 protein. The profile shows about 960,000 distinct CDR3 sequences, about a sixth of them singletons. The sequencing sample was made of blood, either unsorted or a sorted T cell fraction (not recorded which). The receptors were sampled from a human donor who was either an allogeneic HSCT recipient or a stem cell or donor lymphocyte infusion donor (not recorded which). It is not recorded whose cells these are; they may come from a transplant donor.

This clonotype was detected a few times. The CDR3 nucleotides are TGTGCCAGCAGCTTAGGACGGGCCTCGAACTATGGCTACACCTTC. Encoded protein: CASSLGRASNYGYTF. This chain uses TRBV7-8 with TRBJ1-2; D unclear. V was trimmed by 1 base and J by 2 bases, leaving 11 bases between them. CDR3 length: 15 amino acids. From germline, CDR1 is SGHVS and CDR2 FQNEAQ.

The chain joins TRBV4-3 to TRBJ1-4; D might be TRBD1 (6 bases). Trimming left V 3 bases short and J 4 bases short, with 9 bases between. The CDR3 contains 14 residues. Looked up from germline, CDR1 is LGHNA and CDR2 is YSLEER. In nucleotides, the CDR3 is TGCGCCAGCAGCCACAGGGGAATTAATGAAAAACTGTTTTTT. It specifies CASSHRGINEKLFF.

V gene TRBV12-3 or TRBV12-4 combines with J gene TRBJ1-2, with D unresolved. The CDR3 runs to 13 residues. V lost 6 bases, J lost 7 bases, and 15 bases lay in between. DNA for the CDR3: TGTGCCAGCAGCTTCGGGATCAAGAGTGGCTACACCTTC. This translates into CASSFGIKSGYTF.

This clonotype was counted between two and nine times. V gene TRBV24-1 combines with J gene TRBJ2-1; D call uncertain. The CDR3 runs 12 residues. Looked up from germline, CDR1 is KGHDR and CDR2 is SFDVKD. V lost 4 bases, J lost 4 bases, and 4 bases lay in between. The DNA of the CDR3 is TGTGCCACCAGTGAGACATACAATGAGCAGTTCTTC. Translating it yields CATSETYNEQFF.

This clonotype was counted between two and nine times. One junction end does not reproduce the germline sequence, and a read error may be involved. The chain employs TRBV4-3 and TRBJ2-7, with TRBD2 as a possible D gene (5 bases). This CDR3 is built from 16 residues. Germline assignment: CDR1 LGHNA and CDR2 YSLEER. DNA for the CDR3: TGCGCCAGCAGCCAAGATAGAGGGCCAAGCTCCTCCGAGCAGTACTTC. It is translated as CASSQDRGPSSSEQYF.

This clonotype was found a few times. The CDR3 here is CSARAPSMSSYNEQFF. The CDR3 DNA reads TGCAGTGCTAGAGCCCCGAGCATGAGCTCCTACAATGAGCAGTTCTTC. The chain uses TRBV20-1 and TRBJ2-1; no clear D gene. The V and J ends lost 1 base and 0 bases respectively, with 13 bases between them. Germline V CDR1 and CDR2: DFQATT, SNEGSKA (reference sequence). The CDR3 sequence is 16 residues long.

The chain employs TRBV11-2 and TRBJ2-2, with D uncertain. CDR1 and CDR2 from the germline V gene are SGHAT and FQNNGV. CDR3 length: 16 amino acids. Trimming left V 5 bases short and J 2 bases short, with 15 bases between. The DNA for the CDR3 is TGTGCCAGCAGCCCCAGGTCCTCACCAAACACCGGGGAGCTGTTTTTT. Translating it yields CASSPRSSPNTGELFF.

J is TRBJ2-7 and V is TRBV2; D not resolved. The germline V gene encodes CDR1 SNHLY and CDR2 FYNNEI. V was cut by 1 base and J by 0 bases, with 7 bases left in between. This CDR3 has 14 residues. CDR3 loop: CASSEGNFSYEQYF. CDR3 coding DNA: TGTGCCAGCAGTGAAGGAAACTTCTCCTACGAGCAGTACTTC.

This CDR3 reads CASSVAISGQQHEQYF. In DNA form, the CDR3 reads TGTGCCAGCAGCGTAGCTATTTCGGGACAACAGCACGAGCAGTACTTC. V is TRBV9 and J is TRBJ2-7; D is possibly TRBD1 (6 bases). The germline V gene has CDR1 SGDLS and CDR2 YYNGEE. The CDR3 covers 16 residues. Trimming pared 0 bases from V and 5 bases from J, leaving 18 bases between.

The chain's CDR3 is CASKERGILSYEQYF. The CDR3 nucleotides are TGTGCCAGCAAAGAGAGGGGTATTCTTTCCTACGAGCAGTACTTC. V and J are TRBV27 and TRBJ2-7, with D perhaps being TRBD1 or TRBD2 (5 bases each). With 7 bases removed from V and 1 base from J, the gap between germline ends came to 17 bases. The length of the CDR3 is 15 residues. Germline CDR1 MNHEY, CDR2 SMNVEV (reference sequence).

This clonotype has a handful of counts. The rearrangement joins TRBV27 to TRBJ2-7; D possibly corresponds to TRBD1 (5 bases). The CDR3 is 14 amino acids. Per germline, CDR1 MNHEY and CDR2 SMNVEV (reference sequence). V dropped 3 bases and J dropped 4 bases, with 13 bases sitting between them. The CDR3 is CASSFEPGHYEQYF. The CDR3 nucleotides read TGTGCCAGCAGTTTCGAGCCAGGGCATTACGAGCAGTACTTC.

This chain links TRBV20-1 with TRBJ2-7; unclear D gene. Germline V lookup: CDR1 DFQATT, CDR2 SNEGSKA (reference sequence). With 6 bases removed from V and 5 bases from J, the gap between germline ends came to 17 bases. This CDR3 spans 13 amino acids. CDR3 sequence: CSALPRGIHEQYF. The CDR3 DNA reads TGCAGTGCCCTCCCACGCGGTATCCACGAGCAGTACTTC.

The J gene is TRBJ2-7, the V gene TRBV19; unclear D gene. This CDR3 is 13 amino acids long. The V end was cut by 1 base, the J end by 2 bases, with 6 bases between. Germline values: CDR1 LNHDA, CDR2 SQIVND (reference sequence). The chain's CDR3 is CASSIGRTYEQYF. In nucleotides, the CDR3 is TGTGCCAGTAGTATAGGACGGACCTACGAGCAGTACTTC.

The genes are TRBV6-5 and TRBJ2-7; D perhaps matches TRBD1 (8 bases). CDR1 is MNHEY and CDR2 is SVGAGI in the germline V gene. V was trimmed by 2 bases and J by 4 bases, leaving 12 bases between them. The CDR3 length is 14 residues. The CDR3 reads CASSYGQGGYEQYF. The CDR3 bases are TGTGCCAGCAGTTACGGACAGGGAGGGTACGAGCAGTACTTC.

The chain couples TRBV7-8 to TRBJ1-1; D remains ambiguous. V lost 5 bases, J lost 4 bases, and 14 bases lay in between. The CDR3 totals 14 residues. The V gene's germline CDR1 is SGHVS and CDR2 FQNEAQ. The CDR3 region has the DNA TGTGCCAGCAGCGGCACCCGGTGGTTCACTGAAGCTTTCTTT. Amino acid sequence: CASSGTRWFTEAFF.

The table lists this clonotype with a count of one. This chain connects TRBV5-1 to TRBJ2-4; 14 nucleotides agree with TRBD2. Looked up from germline, CDR1 is SGHRS and CDR2 is YFSETQ. The CDR3 length is 20 residues. Trimming took 1 base from V and 6 from J; bases not matched to a gene: 15. The CDR3: CASSLSTSGGARVRRNIQYF. CDR3 sequence (DNA): TGCGCCAGCAGCTTGTCGACTAGCGGGGGGGCGCGAGTAAGACGAAACATTCAGTACTTC.

V gene TRBV2 combines with J gene TRBJ1-2; 8 bases line up with TRBD1. This CDR3 has 14 amino acids. Germline CDR1 and CDR2: SNHLY and FYNNEI. V lost 7 bases, J lost 8 bases, and 12 bases stayed unmatched. CDR3: CASIADRAAGGYTF. CDR3 bases: TGTGCCAGCATAGCGGACAGGGCGGCGGGGGGCTACACCTTC.

This clonotype was picked up a small number of times. The chain is built from TRBV28 and TRBJ1-3; 8 nucleotides match TRBD1. The CDR3 is 14 residues long. V trimming: 4 bases; J trimming: 4 bases; junction bases outside the gene matches: 3. Germline assignment: CDR1 MDHEN and CDR2 SYDVKM. The CDR3 here is CASSSTGDGNTIYF. CDR3 nucleotide sequence: TGTGCCAGCAGTTCGACAGGGGACGGAAACACCATATATTTT.

This clonotype was seen more than once but under ten times. The V call is TRBV7-2, the J call TRBJ2-3, with D perhaps TRBD1 (8 bases). Germline assignment: CDR1 SGHTA and CDR2 FQGNSA. V was shortened by 5 bases and J by 6 bases, with 21 bases between the two germline ends. CDR3 size: 16 residues. CDR3 sequence reads: CASSPRTGRGRDTQYF. The CDR3 DNA follows: TGTGCCAGCAGCCCGAGGACAGGGAGGGGGAGGGATACGCAGTATTTT.

This clonotype occurred a few times. V usage is TRBV9 and J usage is TRBJ1-1, with 9 bases fitting TRBD1. J gave up 3 bases and V 3 bases, and 9 bases lay outside the gene matches. The germline V gene has CDR1 SGDLS and CDR2 YYNGEE. The CDR3 spans 16 residues. CDR3 protein: CASSERDRDGHTEAFF. CDR3 bases: TGTGCCAGCAGCGAACGGGACAGGGACGGTCACACTGAAGCTTTCTTT.

The chain is built from TRBV5-1 and TRBJ2-3; perhaps TRBD2 as D (7 bases). This CDR3 is 18 amino acids long. From germline, CDR1 is SGHRS and CDR2 YFSETQ. The V gene lost 4 bases and the J gene lost 4 bases, with 25 bases spanning the gap. Here the CDR3 reads CASSPEGGQWYRADTQYF. The CDR3 DNA reads as TGCGCCAGCAGCCCGGAGGGGGGGCAATGGTACAGGGCAGATACGCAGTATTTT.